These T cell receptor beta chains were read from a single sample in a study of T cells in Graves' hyperthyroidism and ophthalmopathy. TCRdb fed the multiplex PCR reads into MiXCR, producing one record per CDR3 protein. The sample records hundreds of thousands of distinct CDR3 sequences, approximately 20% being singletons. Material: blood. The receptors originated from a man between 40 and 49 years old with Graves' ophthalmopathy. Each CDR3 is given with its conserved first and last residue. D genes are given only for firm matches. Part of the rows lack a size; the others show once, few, many or a class for expanded clones.

clone size	V gene	D gene	J gene	CDR3 DNA	CDR3 protein
few	TRBV12-3/TRBV12-4	.	TRBJ1-6	TGTGCCAGCAATTCCAGGTACACTGCCAGCTATAATTCACCCCTCCACTTT	CASNSRYTASYNSPLHF
.	TRBV11-1	.	TRBJ1-5	TGCGCCAGCAGCCCGGAGTTTGGTCAGCCCCAGCATTTT	CASSPEFGQPQHF
few	TRBV27	.	TRBJ1-1	TGTGCCAGCAGCCCGGGGGGGGGCTGGAACACTGAAGCTTTCTTT	CASSPGGGWNTEAFF
once	TRBV6-2/TRBV6-3	TRBD2	TRBJ2-5	TGTGCCAGCAGTTACCAGGCTAGCGGGAGTGGGGAGACCCAGTACTTC	CASSYQASGSGETQYF
many	TRBV7-2	TRBD1	TRBJ2-7	TGTGCCAGCAGCTTATGGACAGGGGTGGGAGAGCAGTACTTC	CASSLWTGVGEQYF
few	TRBV27	.	TRBJ1-2	TGTGCCAGCAGTCTGACAGGCCTCTATGGCTACACCTTC	CASSLTGLYGYTF
many	TRBV27	TRBD1	TRBJ1-5	TGTGCCAGCAAGGTTGGACAGGGTCGTGATCAGCCCCAGCATTTT	CASKVGQGRDQPQHF
.	TRBV6-2/TRBV6-3	.	TRBJ2-5	TGTGCCAGCAGAACCACCATCTCCGGGGCCGTCAACTTC	CASRTTISGAVNF
.	TRBV7-9	.	TRBJ1-4	TGTGCCAGCAGCTTTCCGGGAGGGGAAAAACTGTTTTTT	CASSFPGGEKLFF
many	TRBV3-1	.	TRBJ2-7	TGTGCCAGCAGCCTTGGGACCTACGAGCAGTACTTC	CASSLGTYEQYF
.	TRBV29-1	.	TRBJ1-1	TGCAGCGCTAGGGGGACTCCTGAAGCTTTCTTT	CSARGTPEAFF
.	TRBV6-1	.	TRBJ2-7	TGTGCCAGCATTCCACCAAACAGTCCCCCGGGGGAGCAGTACTTC	CASIPPNSPPGEQYF
.	TRBV5-8	TRBD1	TRBJ1-1	TGTGCCAGCAGCTGGGGACAGGGGATCACTGAAGCTTTCTTT	CASSWGQGITEAFF
many	TRBV28	TRBD2	TRBJ2-7	TGTGCCAGCAGTCCACGCCCGGGACTAGCGGGAGCCCGCACAACCTACGAGCAGTACTTC	CASSPRPGLAGARTTYEQYF
few	TRBV3-1	.	TRBJ1-6	TGTGCCAGCAGCCAAGGAACTGGAAAGTCCCTCCACTTT	CASSQGTGKSLHF
few	TRBV6-2/TRBV6-3	.	TRBJ2-5	TGTGCCAGCAGTCGCCCCCCGGAGACCCAGTACTTC	CASSRPPETQYF
.	TRBV30	.	TRBJ2-1	TGTGCCTGGAGTGCCGGGACGGGTCAGTTCTTC	CAWSAGTGQFF
many	TRBV7-2	.	TRBJ2-7	TGTGCCAGCAGCTCGAGGAGCTCCTACGAGCAGTACTTC	CASSSRSSYEQYF
many	TRBV9	.	TRBJ2-7	TGTGCCAGCAGCGTCCGGGACTTGCCATACGAGCAGTACTTC	CASSVRDLPYEQYF
.	TRBV27	TRBD1	TRBJ1-1	TGTGCCAGCCGGACAGGAGACACGAGCACTGAAGCTTTCTTT	CASRTGDTSTEAFF
.	TRBV19	.	TRBJ2-7	TGTGCCAGTAGTATGGGACTCGGTACGGGGCAGTACTTC	CASSMGLGTGQYF
many	TRBV28	.	TRBJ2-1	TGTGCCAGCAGTTTGGCGGGGCAAGGGTACAATGAGCAGTTCTTC	CASSLAGQGYNEQFF
few	TRBV7-9	.	TRBJ2-1	TGTGCCAGCAACCGACAGACCGGGTCCTACAATGAGCAGTTCTTC	CASNRQTGSYNEQFF
.	TRBV12-3/TRBV12-4	.	TRBJ1-2	TGTGCCAGCAGCCTCTTGGTTCTGGTGGGGGGCTACACCTTC	CASSLLVLVGGYTF
once	TRBV27	.	TRBJ2-2	TGTGCCAGCAGTTTCGGACAGGCGGGACTCAACACCGGGGAGCTGGTTTTT	CASSFGQAGLNTGELVF
few	TRBV27	TRBD2	TRBJ2-1	TGTGCCAGCAGGGGGGGACTAGTAAAAATGAGTCAGTTCTTC	CASRGGLVKMSQFF
many	TRBV20-1	.	TRBJ2-3	TGCAGTGCTAGAAGCCAGGACAGCACAGATACGCAGTATTTT	CSARSQDSTDTQYF
many	TRBV20-1	TRBD1	TRBJ1-1	TGCAGTGCTAGAGGGGGGACAGCGAGGACTGAAGCTTTCTTT	CSARGGTARTEAFF
many	TRBV5-1	.	TRBJ1-1	TGCGCCAGCAGTCGCGGGTCTGAAGCTTTCTTT	CASSRGSEAFF
.	TRBV10-3	.	TRBJ2-1	TGTGCCATCAGTGAGTCAGGGGGTTCGGCGAATGAGCAGTTCTTC	CAISESGGSANEQFF
.	TRBV4-1	.	TRBJ2-2	TGCGCCAGCAGCCAAGTTCGGGGGGCAAACACCAGGGAGCTGTTTTTT	CASSQVRGANTRELFF
.	TRBV20-1	TRBD1	TRBJ1-4	TGCAGTGCTAGAGATAGGAAGACAGGGGTAATTGAAAAACTGTTTTTT	CSARDRKTGVIEKLFF
few	TRBV7-9	TRBD1	TRBJ2-3	TGTGCCAGCAGACCCCAGGGGGCACAGGGTACGCAGTATTTT	CASRPQGAQGTQYF
many	TRBV3-1	TRBD1	TRBJ2-7	TGTGCCAGCAGCCCGAGGTCTGGGACAGGGACCTACGAGCAGTACTTC	CASSPRSGTGTYEQYF
.	TRBV9	.	TRBJ2-1	TGTGCCAGCAGCGTAGGAGCAGGGTGGGATGAGCAGTTCTTC	CASSVGAGWDEQFF
few	TRBV9	TRBD2	TRBJ2-2	TGTGCCAGCAGCGTAGCTAGCGGGGGGCACCTGAACACCAGGGAGCTGTTTTTT	CASSVASGGHLNTRELFF
many	TRBV12-3/TRBV12-4	TRBD1	TRBJ2-1	TGTGCCAGCAGCCAATCCGGGACAGGCGGATACAATGAGCAGTTCTTC	CASSQSGTGGYNEQFF